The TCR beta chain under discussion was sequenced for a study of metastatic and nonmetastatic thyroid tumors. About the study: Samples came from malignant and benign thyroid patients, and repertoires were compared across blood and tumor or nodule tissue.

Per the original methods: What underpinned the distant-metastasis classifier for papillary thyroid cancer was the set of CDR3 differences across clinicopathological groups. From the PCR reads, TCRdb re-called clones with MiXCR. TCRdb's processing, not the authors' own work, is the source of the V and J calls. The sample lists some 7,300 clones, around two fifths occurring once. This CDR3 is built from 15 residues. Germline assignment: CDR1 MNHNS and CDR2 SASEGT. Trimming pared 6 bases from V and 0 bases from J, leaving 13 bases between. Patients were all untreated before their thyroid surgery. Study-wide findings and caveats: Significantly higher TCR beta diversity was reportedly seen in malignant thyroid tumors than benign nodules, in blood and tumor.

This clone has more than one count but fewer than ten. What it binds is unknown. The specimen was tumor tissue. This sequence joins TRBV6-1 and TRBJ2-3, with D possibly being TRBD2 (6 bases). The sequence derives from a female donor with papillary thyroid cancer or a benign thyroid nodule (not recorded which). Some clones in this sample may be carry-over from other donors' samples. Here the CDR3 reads CASRAGKSSTDTQYF. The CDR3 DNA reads TGTGCCAGCAGGGCGGGAAAGTCTAGCACAGATACGCAGTATTTT.